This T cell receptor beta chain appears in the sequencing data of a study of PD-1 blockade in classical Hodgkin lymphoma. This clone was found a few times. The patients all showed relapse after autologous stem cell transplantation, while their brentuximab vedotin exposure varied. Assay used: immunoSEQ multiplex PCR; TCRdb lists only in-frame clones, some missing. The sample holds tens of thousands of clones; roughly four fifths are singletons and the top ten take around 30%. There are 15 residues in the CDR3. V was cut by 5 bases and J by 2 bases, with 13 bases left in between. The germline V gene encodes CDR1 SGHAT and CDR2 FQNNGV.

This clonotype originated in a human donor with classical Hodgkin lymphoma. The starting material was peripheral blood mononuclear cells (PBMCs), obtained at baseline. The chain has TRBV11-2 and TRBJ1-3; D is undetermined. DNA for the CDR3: TGTGCCAGCAGCATCGACCTTGTGGCTGGAAACACCATATATTTT. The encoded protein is CASSIDLVAGNTIYF.